A single sample gave rise to the 13 T cell receptor beta chains below, sequenced in a study of blood T cells in healthy people across ages. A second about 7 to 12 cycle PCR used barcoded and J-beta primers. TCRdb redid the calling of the 5' RACE reads with MiXCR, one entry per CDR3 protein. This table holds under 1,100,000 distinct CDR3 sequences, approximately 26% found once. In addition, the sample was reused for a study of T cells of mothers and their children.

Sequenced material: blood. These receptors all stem from a girl aged 2 to 9 in good health.

J is TRBJ1-2 and V is TRBV7-2, with D unclear. Deletions cut 5 bases from V and 2 bases from J, with 15 bases between. The CDR3 totals 15 residues. Germline V gene data show CDR1 as SGHTA and CDR2 as FQGNSA. The CDR3: CASSLPGRKNYGYTF. As DNA, the CDR3 is TGTGCCAGCAGCCTCCCTGGGAGGAAAAACTATGGCTACACCTTC.

Regarding this clonotype: At one end, the junction sequence differs from germline, possibly due to a read error. The chain has TRBV7-8 and TRBJ2-3; possible D gene TRBD1, 5 bases. The CDR3 loop spans 12 amino acids. CDR1 and CDR2 (germline): SGHVS, FQNEAQ. CDR3 sequence reads: CASSLEGDMQYF. DNA of the CDR3: TGTGCCAGCAGCTTGGAAGGGGATATGCAGTATTTT.

This sequence joins TRBV20-1 and TRBJ2-5, with D tentatively TRBD2 (5 bases). From germline, CDR1 is DFQATT and CDR2 SNEGSKA (reference sequence). The CDR3 has 14 amino acids. Trimming cost V 5 bases and J 5 bases, with 18 bases left between them. For the CDR3, the DNA is TGCAGTGCTCAAGACTCGGCGGGTTCGGAGACCCAGTACTTC. Translated: CSAQDSAGSETQYF.

This rearrangement joins TRBV5-1 to TRBJ1-2; the D is unclear. The CDR3 contains 12 residues. With 7 bases removed from V and 7 bases from J, the gap between germline ends came to 14 bases. CDR1 and CDR2 from the germline V gene are SGHRS and YFSETQ. CDR3 amino acids: CASGPDVAGYTF. DNA of the CDR3: TGCGCCAGCGGCCCGGACGTGGCTGGCTACACCTTC.

The gene calls are TRBV12-3 or TRBV12-4 and TRBJ1-1, with unresolved D. The V end was cut by 3 bases, the J end by 1 base, with 9 bases between. The CDR3 sequence is 14 residues long. The DNA for the CDR3 is TGTGCCAGCAGTTTGAGCGGTCAGAACACTGAAGCTTTCTTT. Translation gives CASSLSGQNTEAFF.

This rearrangement joins TRBV2 to TRBJ1-5, with D tentatively TRBD1 (5 bases). The CDR3 is made up of 15 amino acids. V lost 7 bases to trimming and J lost 7 bases, with 20 bases between them. Germline assignment: CDR1 SNHLY and CDR2 FYNNEI. CDR3 sequence (DNA): TGTGCCAGCACCGAAGGGGCAGGAAAGAAACAGCCCCAGCATTTT. This gives the protein CASTEGAGKKQPQHF.

The table lists this clonotype with a few counts. The chain is built from TRBV5-1 and TRBJ1-1; D is perhaps TRBD1 (5 bases). The V and J ends lost 0 bases and 1 base respectively, with 10 bases between them. CDR3 length equals 15 residues. The germline CDR1 and CDR2 sequences are SGHRS and YFSETQ. CDR3 residues: CASSLVVGGNTEAFF. The CDR3 coding sequence is TGCGCCAGCAGCTTGGTGGTCGGGGGGAACACTGAAGCTTTCTTT.

Regarding this clonotype: At one of its ends the junction is not consistent with the germline gene, which may arise from a read error. The CDR3 nucleotides are TGCGCCAGCAGCCAATGGCCCGATCAGCCCCAGCACTTC. Amino acid sequence: CASSQWPDQPQHF. The V and J genes are TRBV4-1 and TRBJ2-5; D is ambiguous. This CDR3 spans 13 amino acids. Germline V gene data show CDR1 as MGHRA and CDR2 as YSYEKL.

Worth noting for this clonotype: Being one base from a much bigger clone, this may be a read error. Without the conserved terminal phenylalanine or tryptophan, this CDR3 likely stems from a read error. The chain employs TRBV9 and TRBJ2-5, with 8 positions matching TRBD2. The CDR3 totals 16 residues. Germline V CDR1 and CDR2: SGDLS, YYNGEE. The V segment lost 0 bases and the J segment 2 bases; nucleotides outside the gene matches: 6. The CDR3, as DNA: TGTGCCAGCAGCGTAGATGGTAGCGGGGCGCAAGAGACCCAGTACTCC. The encoded protein is CASSVDGSGAQETQYS.

The V call is TRBV6-5, the J call TRBJ2-3; no clear D. Trimming pared 1 base from V and 6 bases from J, leaving 11 bases between. Per germline, CDR1 MNHEY and CDR2 SVGAGI. This CDR3 spans 14 amino acids. For the CDR3, the DNA is TGTGCCAGCAGTTACTTGGCCTCCTTGGATACGCAGTATTTT. Amino acid sequence: CASSYLASLDTQYF.

V is TRBV11-3 and J is TRBJ1-3, with D hard to call. V shed 5 bases and J shed 0 bases, with 14 bases lying between them. Germline assignment: CDR1 SGHNT and CDR2 YENEEA. The CDR3 sequence is 16 residues long. CDR3 in DNA: TGTGCCAGCAGCGGCGGACGGGTAGCCTCTGGAAACACCATATATTTT. It codes for CASSGGRVASGNTIYF.

This clonotype was seen only a few times. This chain connects TRBV13 to TRBJ2-5; 8 bases are shared with TRBD2. V was pared by 3 bases and J by 5 bases, with 8 bases of the junction left unmatched. Germline assignment: CDR1 PRHDT and CDR2 FYEKMQ (reference sequence). The CDR3 is 15 amino acids. The CDR3: CASSFLGGRIETQYF. DNA of the CDR3: TGTGCCAGCAGCTTCTTGGGCGGGAGGATTGAGACCCAGTACTTC.

The rearrangement joins TRBV2 to TRBJ2-5; TRBD2 matches at 7 bases. Germline loops: CDR1 SNHLY, CDR2 FYNNEI. The CDR3 extends over 14 amino acids. Trimming at V came to 6 bases and at J to 1 base, leaving 5 bases not matched to a gene. The DNA of the CDR3 is TGTGCCAGCAGGAGGGACTACCCCCAAGAGACCCAGTACTTC. It specifies CASRRDYPQETQYF.